Included here is one T cell receptor beta chain sequence, with context. This clone's antigen is unknown. No quality values exist for individual bases; no much larger clone is one base distant. The donors were healthy, HIV-negative adults who had no recently reported acute infections or vaccinations. All donors were Caucasian adults living in Nashville, Tennessee, USA. Magnetic negative selection was used to enrich CD4+ T cells, after which naive cells were positively selected on CD45RA and the negative fraction became the memory subset. Blood was collected by leukapheresis, and PBMCs were isolated by Ficoll-Histopaque density gradient centrifugation and then cryopreserved in liquid nitrogen vapor phase. Purity and quantity of every magnetically sorted T cell population were checked by analytical flow cytometry. Each sorted fraction had its genomic DNA isolated and then quantified by UV absorbance on a Nanodrop 2000c.

This entry is derived from a study of shared clonotypes between healthy human individuals (TCRdb year 2020). Study-wide context: The cohort included a few men and two women between 18 and 49 years of age. For each donor, CD4 naive and CD4 memory were each given three plates, CD8 naive was given two plates, and CD8 memory was given one plate. The study deeply sequenced blood TCR repertoires of five healthy adults to estimate repertoire size and the extent of clonotype sharing between individuals. Libraries were prepared and TCR repertoires were sequenced by different laboratories using diverse techniques, in order to increase sequencing depth and limit assay-specific biases. Between about 0.94 and 10 billion PBMCs per donor were obtained by leukapheresis.

Here is what the overall study found, with its caveats: Across a few donors, approximately 5% of naive CD4, around 3.5% of naive CD8, around 2.5% of memory CD4, and about 0.44% of memory CD8 clonotypes were shared. Even with the large sequencing depth, rarefaction of the sorted-subset datasets indicated that sequencing was incomplete. Because the study included only a small number of donors, the genetic and exposure-history diversity represented was limited. Clonotypes shared by all four sorted-subset donors showed higher generation probabilities than non-shared clonotypes. Pairwise subsampling indicated that sequencing depth was expected to affect the degree of clonotype sharing among donors. Sampling was restricted to blood, and TCR repertoires in tissues likely differ from the TCR repertoires found in blood. Naive subsets generally had larger estimated clonotype richness than memory subsets did.

Using the deep immunoSEQ assay, TCR CDR3 regions were amplified from genomic DNA by multiplex PCR. For each cell subset, the extracted genomic DNA was distributed evenly across all wells of several immunoSEQ 96-well plates, and each plate served as one replicate. For sorted subsets, about 220 ng of genomic DNA, equivalent to roughly 33,000 T cell genomes, went into each replicate PCR. Purified libraries were measured with a Qubit 3.0 fluorometer, size-checked on a Bioanalyzer 2100, and measured again with the KAPA Library Quantification kit. Every immunoSEQ 96-well plate was sequenced on a separate single-read 150-cycle Illumina NextSeq 550 flow cell. The paper's data handling went like this. Because only junctional sequences without quality scores were contained in the immunoSEQ output, filtering matching that applied to full-length reads could not be performed. To assign V/J genes and CDR3, sequences were annotated against IMGT germline references using PyIR, a Python wrapper for IgBLAST v1.9. Reads were removed for weak V/J assignments (E-value above 1e-6), missing CDR3, stop codons, out-of-frame junctions, or ambiguous translated residues. A V3J clonotype was defined by an identical inferred V gene, J gene, and CDR3 amino acid sequence. Percentage overlap between repertoires was computed as shared unique clonotypes divided by the size of the smaller repertoire. Repertoire richness was assessed with RTK rarefaction, the Chao1 estimator, and Recon v2.1 estimates of unobserved clonotypes. For all TCRbeta clonotypes obtained by the gDNA method from four donors, generation probabilities were computed with OLGA. TCRdb retrieved this table from immuneACCESS and kept in-frame rearrangements only. Not all clones are present; in checked studies, unresolved V genes account for under half, and no reason is known for the remainder. V, J and clone size were drawn from that table, and D and trimming were deduced from the DNA. The sample table holds some 650,000 clones, of which 97% were seen once. Approximately 0.057% of the sample goes to the ten largest clones.

Spanning cysteine to phenylalanine, the CDR3 consists of 13 amino acids. Just the 39-base CDR3 DNA is kept, in frame starting at base 1. CDR1 and CDR2 are drawn from the germline V gene: WSHSY, SAAADI. V is pared back by 2 bases and J by 4 bases, with 8 bases lying between the germline termini. The sequencing sample was made of naive CD4+ T cells sorted from blood. This sample's cell subset or site label indicates: CD45RA+ positively selected. The sequence was obtained from a woman aged 25 to 39 in good health. The rearrangement joined TRBV10-2 to TRBJ1-2, with the D gene not clear enough to name. The CDR3 protein: CASSEPRIYGYTF. The DNA is as follows: TGCGCCAGCAGTGAGCCCAGGATCTATGGCTACACCTTC.